This TCR beta chain was identified during a study of regulatory T cells in long-lasting Graves disease. At the level of the study: Antithyroid drug intake by newly diagnosed Graves' patients had lasted under 3 months. Study-wide results and limits: TRBV28, TRBJ1-2 and TRBJ2-5 emerged as the favored segments in persistent disease.

Investigators prepared the TCR beta libraries by applying iRepertoire HTBI primers and Arm-PCR of CDR3 regions. Each CDR3 protein is one row after TCRdb ran MiXCR on the multiplex PCR reads. Of 440,000 or so distinct CDR3 sequences listed, about 16% are singletons. Specified time point: newly diagnosed GD, antithyroid drugs for less than 3 months. The TCR library was prepared using RNA isolated from PBMCs. This clonotype was seen a few times. The antigen is not known. Trimming removed 2 bases from V and 1 base from J; junction bases left unmatched: 5. The CDR3 spans 16 residues. Per the germline V gene, CDR1 is MNHEY and CDR2 is SVGEGT. This same sample was also taken into another study, of T cells in Graves' hyperthyroidism and ophthalmopathy. This second study notes: Primed by the HTBI set, a first-round RT-PCR was run on the TCR CDR3.

This chain links TRBV6-2 or TRBV6-3 with TRBJ1-1; 9 bases agree with TRBD1. Sequenced here: peripheral blood mononuclear cells (PBMCs), sampled at new diagnosis, from a patient treated with antithyroid drugs. The sequence derives from a woman in her 30s with Graves disease. Written as DNA, the CDR3 is TGTGCCAGCAGTTACCACAGGGGGCTAGGGAACACTGAAGCTTTCTTT. Translated: CASSYHRGLGNTEAFF.